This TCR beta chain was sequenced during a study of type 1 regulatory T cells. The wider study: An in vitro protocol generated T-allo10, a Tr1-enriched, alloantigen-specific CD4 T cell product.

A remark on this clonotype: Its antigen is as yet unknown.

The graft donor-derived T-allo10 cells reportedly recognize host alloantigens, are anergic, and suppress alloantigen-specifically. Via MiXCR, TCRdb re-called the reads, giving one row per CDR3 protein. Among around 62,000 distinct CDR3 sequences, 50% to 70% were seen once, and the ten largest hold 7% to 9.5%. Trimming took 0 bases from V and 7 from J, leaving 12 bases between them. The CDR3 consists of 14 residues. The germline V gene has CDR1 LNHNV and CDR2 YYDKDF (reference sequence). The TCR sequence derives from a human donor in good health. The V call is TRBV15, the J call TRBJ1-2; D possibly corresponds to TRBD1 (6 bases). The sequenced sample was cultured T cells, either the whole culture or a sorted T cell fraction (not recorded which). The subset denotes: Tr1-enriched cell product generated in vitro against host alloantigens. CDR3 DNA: TGTGCCACCAGCAGAGAAAAGGGGGTAGGTGGCTACACCTTC. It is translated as CATSREKGVGGYTF. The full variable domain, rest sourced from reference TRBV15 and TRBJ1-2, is DAMVIQNPRYQVTQFGKPVTLSCSQTLNHNVMYWYQQKSSQAPKLLFHYYDKDFNNEADTPDNFQSRRPNTSFCFLDIRSPGLGDTAMYLCATSREKGVGGYTFGSGTRLTVV.